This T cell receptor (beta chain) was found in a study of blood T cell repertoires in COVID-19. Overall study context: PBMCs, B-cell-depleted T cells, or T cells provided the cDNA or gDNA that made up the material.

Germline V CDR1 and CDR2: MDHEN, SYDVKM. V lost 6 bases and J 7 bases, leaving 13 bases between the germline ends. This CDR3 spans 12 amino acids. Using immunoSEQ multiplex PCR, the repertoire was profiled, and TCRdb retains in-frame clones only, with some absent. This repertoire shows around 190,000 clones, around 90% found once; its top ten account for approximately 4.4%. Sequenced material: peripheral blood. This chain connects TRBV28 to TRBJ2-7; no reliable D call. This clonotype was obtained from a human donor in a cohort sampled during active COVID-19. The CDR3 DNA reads TGTGCCAGCAGCCCGGTCCTGGTTGAGCAGTACTTC. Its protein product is CASSPVLVEQYF. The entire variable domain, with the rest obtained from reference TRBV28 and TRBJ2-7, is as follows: DVKVTQSSRYLVKRTGEKVFLECVQDMDHENMFWYRQDPGLGLRLIYFSYDVKMKEKGDIPEGYSVSREKKERFSLILESASTNQTSMYLCASSPVLVEQYFGPGTRLTVT.